This TCR beta chain was obtained from a study of CD39 and CD103 CD8 tumor-infiltrating T cells. Some clones are missing from TCRdb's copy, which holds only in-frame ones; the method was immunoSEQ multiplex PCR. This table has under 5,000 clones, under 80% appearing once. This CDR3 spans 14 amino acids. The germline gives CDR1 LNHDA, CDR2 SQIVND (reference sequence). V was pared by 5 bases and J by 5 bases, with 5 bases of the junction left unmatched. This clone was recorded once. Sequencing was performed on CD8+ T cells sorted from blood. Subset of the sample: total memory CD8 T cells (CD45RA-CCR7+/-) from blood or uninvolved lymph node. The chain combines TRBV19 with TRBJ2-5; 10 bases fit TRBD1. This clonotype was sampled from a human donor with head and neck squamous cell carcinoma. CDR3 bases: TGTGCCAGTAGTCTGACAGGGGGCACGGAGACCCAGTACTTC. Translated: CASSLTGGTETQYF.